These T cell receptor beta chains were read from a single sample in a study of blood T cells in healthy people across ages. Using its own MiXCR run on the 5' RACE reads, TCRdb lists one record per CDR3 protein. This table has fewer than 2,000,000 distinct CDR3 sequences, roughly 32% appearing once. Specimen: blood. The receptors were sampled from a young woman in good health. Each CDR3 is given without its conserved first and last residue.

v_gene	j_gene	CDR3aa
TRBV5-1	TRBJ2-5	ASSLNTGKPTRETQY
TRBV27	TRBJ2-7	ASNAGDSYEQY
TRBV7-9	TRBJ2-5	ASSPVRGAGETQY
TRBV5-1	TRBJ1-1	ASSHGLSTEAF
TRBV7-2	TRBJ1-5	ASSIGTGDQPQH
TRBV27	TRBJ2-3	ASSYKGRGDTQY
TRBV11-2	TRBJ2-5	ANSLDRETQY
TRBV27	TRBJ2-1	ASSLSSGLAGVSHNEQF
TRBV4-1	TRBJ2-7	ASSRLSSGTNYEQY
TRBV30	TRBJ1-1	AWRPPGRLTEAF
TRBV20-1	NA	SARDLIPDEQY
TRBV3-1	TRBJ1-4	ASRGVYNEKLF
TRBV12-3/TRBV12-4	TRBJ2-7	ASSRRLDDYEQY
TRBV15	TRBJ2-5	ATSRDRRGEQY
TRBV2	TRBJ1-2	ASSEARGSLPYGYT
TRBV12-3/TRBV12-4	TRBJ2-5	ASSSRGNRETQY
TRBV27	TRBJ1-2	ASSSAGQGSGYT
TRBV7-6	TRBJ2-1	ASSFDIRGTMSQQF
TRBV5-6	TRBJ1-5	ASSLGREDQPQH
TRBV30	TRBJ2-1	AFEQGYNEQF
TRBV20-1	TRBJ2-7	SARPWGGPPYEQY
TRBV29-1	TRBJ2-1	SVVGGLYNEQF
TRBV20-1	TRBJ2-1	SAETSLGNEQF
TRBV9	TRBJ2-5	ASSPGGIWETQY
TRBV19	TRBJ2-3	ASSQGVLDTQY
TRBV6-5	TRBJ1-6	ASRTMPGQGNSPLH
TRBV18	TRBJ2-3	ASSPVGNTDTQY
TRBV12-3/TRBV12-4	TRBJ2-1	ASSLNRFNEQF
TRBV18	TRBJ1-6	ASSPQGASRNSPLH
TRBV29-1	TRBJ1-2	SVDGRDGYT
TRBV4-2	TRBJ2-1	ASSVGLAGGVYNKQF
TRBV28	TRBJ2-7	ASSSSGTPLRTRVYEQY
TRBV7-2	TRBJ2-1	ASSTATGTYNEQF
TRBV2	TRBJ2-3	ASSKARGTWGSTQY
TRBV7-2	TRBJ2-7	ASSLDLGPSYEQY
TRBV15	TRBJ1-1	ATSRPKGQRNTEAF
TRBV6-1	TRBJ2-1	ASIPGDRGINEQF
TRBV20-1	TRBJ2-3	SARTGLSDTQY
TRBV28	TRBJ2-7	ASSFPGAGPNYEQY
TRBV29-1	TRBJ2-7	SVEDREGAGYEQY
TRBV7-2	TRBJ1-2	ASSFNRGHNYGYT
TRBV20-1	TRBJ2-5	SAPKAGGQETQY
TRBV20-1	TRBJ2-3	SATLAEDTQY
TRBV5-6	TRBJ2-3	ASSWSQVGSTDTQY
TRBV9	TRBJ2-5	ASSVDPSGASEETQY
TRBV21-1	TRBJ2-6	VSSKERGGSGRASGANVLT
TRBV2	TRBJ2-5	ASSHEDNIATQY
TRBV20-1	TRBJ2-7	SARSGTSASYEQY
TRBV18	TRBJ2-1	ASSPPVVYEQF
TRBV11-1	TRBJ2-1	ASSLGAGGNNEQV
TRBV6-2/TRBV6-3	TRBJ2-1	ASTSGGSFYNEQF
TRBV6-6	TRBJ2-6	ASSRGTDLSGANVLT
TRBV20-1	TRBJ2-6	SAGQAASGANVLT
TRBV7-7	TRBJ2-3	ASSLGGGDTDTQY
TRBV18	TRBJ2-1	ASSPRVEIYNEQF
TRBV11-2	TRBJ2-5	ASSLEAGVKTQY
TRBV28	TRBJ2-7	ASSLGRGNSYEQY
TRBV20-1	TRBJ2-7	SAPGLAGGAYEQY
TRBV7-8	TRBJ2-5	ASSPRTAETQY
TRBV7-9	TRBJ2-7	ASSRSSPGDHEQY